This T cell receptor (beta chain) was observed in a study of CD8+CD57+ T cells in acquired aplastic anemia (dated by TCRdb to between 2018 and 2020). For the study in its entirety: Extracted DNA from sorted CD4+ and CD8+ cells averaged around 3.3 ug, ranging from about 0.18 to 27.4 ug. A CD8+CD57+ expansion meant a frequency higher than the mean frequency seen in healthy subjects. What the study reported, not specific to this receptor: CD8+ Simpson's diversity did not differ significantly between patients and healthy controls (P=0.060). Although some 28 CD8+ CDR3 sequences were shared by patients and controls, these sequences appeared highly expressed in patients and within the immunodominant clones of patients.

The patients picked for sequencing were ones in whom flow cytometry had shown an expansion of CD8+CD57+ cells. Severe acquired aplastic anemia was diagnosed in all patients according to International Study of Aplastic Anemia and Agranulocytosis and Camitta criteria. No patient had received any therapy when blood was sampled. In this study, sorted CD4+ and CD8+ T cells from the blood of healthy subjects and of severe aplastic anemia patients had their TCR repertoires deep-sequenced. Patients were enrolled in the USA under clinicaltrials.gov protocols 00001620, 01623167, 00001397, 00071045, 00081523 and 00961064. Ficoll-Paque density gradient centrifugation was used to isolate peripheral blood mononuclear cells. Before DNA was extracted, CD4+ and CD8+ T cells were sorted using either FACS or magnetic beads. Genomic DNA was used as template for profiling of TCR beta VDJ combinations and CDR3 sequences. TCR repertoire sequencing was run on an Illumina HiSeq 2000. As for how the authors treated the data: TRBV/TRBJ rearrangement plots, CDR3 size and DJ length profiles, and Simpson's diversity index were used to assess repertoires. The most abundant DNA sequence in the deep sequencing data was defined as the immunodominant clone. CDR3 amino acid sequences were checked for sharing between subjects and were compared against published repertoires and the VDJdb database. The public reads were quality trimmed at Q25 with fastp and then assembled into clones with MiXCR by TCRdb, keeping productive beta chains. Entries are consolidated by CDR3 protein sequence, retaining the most common genes and DNA. TCRdb's processing, not the authors', yielded these V and J calls. The sample table shows hundreds of thousands of distinct CDR3 sequences, and almost 50% are seen once. The ten largest clones take up less than 20% of the sample.

V was cut back by 0 bases and J by 3 bases, leaving a gap of 9 bases between them. The CDR3 contains 15 residues, cysteine and phenylalanine counted. Only the CDR3 region is kept as DNA, spanning 45 bases read in frame from base 1. CDR1 is given as LNHNV and CDR2 as YYDKDF, both from the germline V gene (reference sequence). This clonotype was observed many times. It lacks a known antigen. Base qualities are not provided; no much larger clone lies one nucleotide away. This TCR was recovered from a human donor with aplastic anemia. Input material: sorted CD4+, CD8+, or CD8+CD57+ T cells (not recorded which) from PBMCs. In this chain, TRBV15 is recombined with TRBJ2-1; perhaps TRBD2 is the D gene, with 6 bases matching. The nucleotides are TGTGCCACCAGCAGAGATTACGGGGGCTACAATGAGCAGTTCTTC. Translated, it reads CATSRDYGGYNEQFF.